These T cell receptor beta chains were read from a single sample in a study of PD-1 blockade in classical Hodgkin lymphoma. TCRdb keeps only in-frame clones here, not all; method: immunoSEQ multiplex PCR. Of some 25,000 clones in the sample, roughly 82% are singletons; the top ten hold about 9.9%. The sample was peripheral blood mononuclear cells (PBMCs), taken before the second cycle of nivolumab. The receptors come from a human donor with classical Hodgkin lymphoma. The CDR3 runs from the conserved cysteine through the conserved F or W.

cdr3_length: 15
v_call: TRBV5-1
j_call: TRBJ1-1
cdr3_aa: CASSLGDRGNTEAFF

cdr3_length: 16
v_call: TRBV14
j_call: TRBJ2-1
cdr3_aa: CASSQDRGQYYNEQFF

cdr3_length: 16
v_call: TRBV9
j_call: TRBJ2-3
cdr3_aa: CASSVSSRGATDTQYF

cdr3_length: 12
v_call: TRBV10-1
j_call: TRBJ2-1
cdr3_aa: CASSESWNEQFF

cdr3_length: 15
v_call: TRBV6-4
j_call: TRBJ2-2
cdr3_aa: CASSDSAGTAGELFF

cdr3_length: 16
v_call: TRBV28
j_call: TRBJ2-1
cdr3_aa: CASSTAGLAGANEQFF

cdr3_length: 17
v_call: TRBV19
j_call: TRBJ1-2
cdr3_aa: CASKPRGGRALGYGYTF

cdr3_length: 12
v_call: TRBV21-1
j_call: TRBJ1-3
cdr3_aa: CASSPSRNTIYF

cdr3_length: 15
v_call: TRBV5-5
j_call: TRBJ1-3
cdr3_aa: CASSTRGQAGNTIYF

cdr3_length: 15
v_call: TRBV11-3
j_call: -
cdr3_aa: CASSPGLAGGNEQYF

cdr3_length: 18
v_call: TRBV11-2
j_call: TRBJ1-5
cdr3_aa: CASSQAGQDPRSNQPQHF

cdr3_length: 14
v_call: TRBV4-3
j_call: TRBJ2-3
cdr3_aa: CASSQDPQRDTQYF

cdr3_length: 14
v_call: TRBV5-4
j_call: TRBJ1-5
cdr3_aa: CASSPTPSDQPQHF

cdr3_length: 14
v_call: TRBV4-3
j_call: TRBJ2-7
cdr3_aa: CASSQEGRGHEQYF

cdr3_length: 13
v_call: TRBV15
j_call: TRBJ1-5
cdr3_aa: CATQRATNQPQHF

cdr3_length: 16
v_call: TRBV19
j_call: TRBJ2-7
cdr3_aa: CASSLTGLAGDYEQYF